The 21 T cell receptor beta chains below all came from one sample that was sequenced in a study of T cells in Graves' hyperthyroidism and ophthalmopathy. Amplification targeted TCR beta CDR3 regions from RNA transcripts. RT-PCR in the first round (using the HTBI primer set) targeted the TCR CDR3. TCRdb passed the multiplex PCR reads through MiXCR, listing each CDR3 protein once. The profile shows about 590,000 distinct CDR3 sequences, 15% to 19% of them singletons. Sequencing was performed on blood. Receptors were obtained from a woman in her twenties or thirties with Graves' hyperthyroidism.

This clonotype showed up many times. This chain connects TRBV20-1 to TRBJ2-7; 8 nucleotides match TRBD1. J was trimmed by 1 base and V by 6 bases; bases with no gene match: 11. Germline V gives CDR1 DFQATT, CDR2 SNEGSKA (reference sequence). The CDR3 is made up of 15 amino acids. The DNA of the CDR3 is TGCAGTGCAGATCGGACAGGGACACAGTCCTACGAGCAGTACTTC. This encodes CSADRTGTQSYEQYF.

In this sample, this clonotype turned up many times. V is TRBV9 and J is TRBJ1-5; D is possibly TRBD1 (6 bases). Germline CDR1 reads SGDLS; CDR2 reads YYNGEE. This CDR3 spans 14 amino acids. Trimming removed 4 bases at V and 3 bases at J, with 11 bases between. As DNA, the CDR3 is TGTGCCAGCAGCCTAGGGGGACTCAATCAGCCCCAGCATTTT. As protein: CASSLGGLNQPQHF.

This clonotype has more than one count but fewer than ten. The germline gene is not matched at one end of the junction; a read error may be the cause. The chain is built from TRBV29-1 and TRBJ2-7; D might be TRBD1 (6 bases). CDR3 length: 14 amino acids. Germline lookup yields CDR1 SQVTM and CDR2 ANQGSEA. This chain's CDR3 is CGVENEGDSYEQYF. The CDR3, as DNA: TGCGGCGTTGAAAATGAGGGGGACTCCTACGAGCAGTACTTC.

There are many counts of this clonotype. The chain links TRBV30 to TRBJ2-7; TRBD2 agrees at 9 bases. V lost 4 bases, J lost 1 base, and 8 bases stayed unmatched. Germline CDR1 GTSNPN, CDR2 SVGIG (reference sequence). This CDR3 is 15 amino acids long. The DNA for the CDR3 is TGTGCCTGGACCCCGGGACTAGCCCCGTCCTACGAGCAGTACTTC. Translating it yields CAWTPGLAPSYEQYF.

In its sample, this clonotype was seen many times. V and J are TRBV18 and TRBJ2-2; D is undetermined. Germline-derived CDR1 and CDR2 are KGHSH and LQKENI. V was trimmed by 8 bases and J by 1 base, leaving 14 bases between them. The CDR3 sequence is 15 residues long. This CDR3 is CASTQGLVNTGELFF. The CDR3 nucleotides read TGTGCCAGCACGCAAGGCCTAGTGAACACCGGGGAGCTGTTTTTT. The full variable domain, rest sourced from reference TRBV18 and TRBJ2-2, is NAGVMQNPRHLVRRRGQEARLRCSPMKGHSHVYWYRQLPEEGLKFMVYLQKENIIDESGMPKERFSAEFPKEGPSILRIQQVVRGDSAAYFCASTQGLVNTGELFFGEGSRLTVL.

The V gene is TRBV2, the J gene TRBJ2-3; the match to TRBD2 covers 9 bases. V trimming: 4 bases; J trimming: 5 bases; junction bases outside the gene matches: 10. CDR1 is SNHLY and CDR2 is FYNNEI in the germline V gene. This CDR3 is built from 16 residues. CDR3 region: CASSVWAGGLVDTQYF. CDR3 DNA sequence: TGTGCCAGCAGTGTCTGGGCGGGAGGGTTGGTAGATACGCAGTATTTT.

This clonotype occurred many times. The CDR3 reads CASSMGQPYEQYF. CDR3 DNA sequence: TGTGCCAGCAGTATGGGACAGCCCTACGAGCAGTACTTC. The chain employs TRBV12-3 or TRBV12-4 and TRBJ2-7, with TRBD1 matching 7 bases. Trimming at V came to 5 bases and at J to 2 bases, leaving 3 bases not matched to a gene. The CDR3 spans 13 residues.

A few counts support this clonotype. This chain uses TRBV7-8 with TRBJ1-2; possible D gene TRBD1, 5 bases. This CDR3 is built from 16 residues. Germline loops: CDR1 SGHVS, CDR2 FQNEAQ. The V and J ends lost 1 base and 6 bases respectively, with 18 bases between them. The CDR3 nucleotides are TGTGCCAGCAGCTTAGGGTGGGACGCTACAATGGATGGCTACACCTTC. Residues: CASSLGWDATMDGYTF.

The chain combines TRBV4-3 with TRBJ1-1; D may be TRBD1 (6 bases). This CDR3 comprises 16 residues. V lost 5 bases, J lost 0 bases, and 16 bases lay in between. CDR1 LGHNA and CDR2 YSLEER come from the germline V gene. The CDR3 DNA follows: TGCGCCAGCAGCGGGGGCAGAGGGACCATGAACACTGAAGCTTTCTTT. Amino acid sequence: CASSGGRGTMNTEAFF.

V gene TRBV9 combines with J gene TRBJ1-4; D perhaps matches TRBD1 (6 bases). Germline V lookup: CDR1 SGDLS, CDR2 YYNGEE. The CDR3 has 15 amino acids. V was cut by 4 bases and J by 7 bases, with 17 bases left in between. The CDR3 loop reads CASSPRGGPTEKLFF. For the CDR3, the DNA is TGTGCCAGCAGCCCGAGGGGGGGGCCCACTGAAAAACTGTTTTTT.

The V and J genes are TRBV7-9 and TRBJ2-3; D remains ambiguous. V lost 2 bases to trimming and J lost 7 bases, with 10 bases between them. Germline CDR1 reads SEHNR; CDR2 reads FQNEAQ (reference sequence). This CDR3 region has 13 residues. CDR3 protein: CASSLPETNTQYF. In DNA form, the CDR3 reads TGTGCCAGCAGCTTACCGGAGACCAATACGCAGTATTTT.

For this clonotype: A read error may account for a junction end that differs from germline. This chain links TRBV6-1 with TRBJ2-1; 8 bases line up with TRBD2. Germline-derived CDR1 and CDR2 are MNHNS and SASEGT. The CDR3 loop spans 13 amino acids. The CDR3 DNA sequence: TGTGCCAGCAGTCAAGCGGGAGTAAATGAGCAGTTCTTC. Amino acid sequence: CASSQAGVNEQFF.

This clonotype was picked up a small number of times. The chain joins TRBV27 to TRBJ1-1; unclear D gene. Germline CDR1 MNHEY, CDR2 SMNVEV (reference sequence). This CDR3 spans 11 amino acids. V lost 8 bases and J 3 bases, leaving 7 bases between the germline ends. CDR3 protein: CASYTHTEAFF. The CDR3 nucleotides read TGTGCCAGCTATACCCACACTGAAGCTTTCTTT.

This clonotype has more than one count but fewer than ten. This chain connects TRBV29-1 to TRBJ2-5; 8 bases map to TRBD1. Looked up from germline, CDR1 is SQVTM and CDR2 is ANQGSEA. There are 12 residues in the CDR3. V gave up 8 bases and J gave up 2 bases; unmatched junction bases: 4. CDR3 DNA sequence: TGCAGCACCGGGACAGGTCAAGAGACCCAGTACTTC. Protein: CSTGTGQETQYF.

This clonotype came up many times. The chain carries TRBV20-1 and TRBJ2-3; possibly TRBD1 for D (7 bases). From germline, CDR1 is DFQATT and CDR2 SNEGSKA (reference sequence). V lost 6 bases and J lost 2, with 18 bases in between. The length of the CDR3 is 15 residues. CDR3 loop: CSARGEDLYTDTQYF. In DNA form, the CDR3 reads TGCAGTGCCAGGGGGGAAGACTTATACACAGATACGCAGTATTTT.

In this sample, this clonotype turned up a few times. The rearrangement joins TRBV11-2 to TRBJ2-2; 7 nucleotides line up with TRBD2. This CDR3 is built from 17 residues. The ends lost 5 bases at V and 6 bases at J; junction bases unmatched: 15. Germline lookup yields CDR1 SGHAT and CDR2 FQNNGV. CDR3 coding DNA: TGTGCCAGCAGCCCCCGGGGAGGGGAGCGGGAACCCGGGGAGCTGTTTTTT. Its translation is CASSPRGGEREPGELFF.

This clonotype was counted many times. CDR3 nucleotide sequence: TGTGCCAGCAGCGAGGGACTCGTCACAGATACGCAGTATTTT. Its translation: CASSEGLVTDTQYF. The chain recombines TRBV7-2 with TRBJ2-3, with D possibly being TRBD2 (6 bases). Germline CDR1 and CDR2: SGHTA and FQGNSA. The CDR3 has 14 amino acids. V was clipped by 5 bases and J by 2 bases, with 11 bases between them.

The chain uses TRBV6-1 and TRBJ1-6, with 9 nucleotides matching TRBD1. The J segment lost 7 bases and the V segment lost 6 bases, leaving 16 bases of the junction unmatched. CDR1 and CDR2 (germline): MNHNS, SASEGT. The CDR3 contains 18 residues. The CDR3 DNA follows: TGTGCCAGCAGCCGATTTGTTCGGACAGGGGCAAAAAATTCACCCCTCCACTTT. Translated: CASSRFVRTGAKNSPLHF.

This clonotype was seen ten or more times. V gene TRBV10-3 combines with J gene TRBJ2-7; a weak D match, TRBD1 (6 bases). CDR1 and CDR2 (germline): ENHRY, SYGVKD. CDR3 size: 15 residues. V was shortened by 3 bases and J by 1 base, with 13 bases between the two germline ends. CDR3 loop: CAISDRSGTSYEQYF. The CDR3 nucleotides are TGTGCCATCAGTGATCGTTCAGGGACATCCTACGAGCAGTACTTC.

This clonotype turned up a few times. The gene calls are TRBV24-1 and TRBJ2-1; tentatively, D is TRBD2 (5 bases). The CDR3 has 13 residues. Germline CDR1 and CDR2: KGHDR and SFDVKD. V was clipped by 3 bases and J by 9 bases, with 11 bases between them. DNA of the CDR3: TGTGCCACCAGTGATCGGTGGGCGGGTGAGCAGTTCTTC. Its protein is CATSDRWAGEQFF.

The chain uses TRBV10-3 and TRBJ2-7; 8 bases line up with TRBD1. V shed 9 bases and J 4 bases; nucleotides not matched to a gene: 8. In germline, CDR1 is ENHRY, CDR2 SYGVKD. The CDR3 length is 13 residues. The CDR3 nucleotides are TGTGCCATTGAAGACCGGGACAGGTACGAGCAGTACTTC. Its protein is CAIEDRDRYEQYF.